The entry below describes one TCR beta chain. This entry belongs to a study of blood T cell repertoires in COVID-19. Looking at the study overall: The United States, Italy and Spain provided the acute and convalescent COVID-19 samples. PBMCs, B-cell-depleted T cells, or T cells provided the cDNA or gDNA that made up the material.

Authors' processing steps: From reference gene primer amplification, estimates of nucleated cell counts were derived. Libraries were prepared by immunoSEQ multiplex PCR; TCRdb keeps only in-frame clonotypes and omits some of them. The V and J calls and clone size are taken from that table; D and trimming were inferred from the DNA. The table includes about 210,000 clones, over 70% detected once. Germline V gene sequence: CDR1 MDHEN, CDR2 SYDVKM. The CDR3 is made up of 14 amino acids. The V and J ends lost 6 bases and 5 bases, in that order; junction bases with no gene match: 5. The chain recombines TRBV28 with TRBJ1-4; 8 nucleotides agree with TRBD1. The receptor was derived from a middle-aged man with active or convalescent COVID-19. Sequencing was carried out using peripheral blood. The CDR3 sequence is CASSRGQDNEKLFF. In DNA, the CDR3 is TGTGCCAGCAGCCGGGGACAGGACAATGAAAAACTGTTTTTT. Full variable domain (missing parts from reference TRBV28 and TRBJ1-4): DVKVTQSSRYLVKRTGEKVFLECVQDMDHENMFWYRQDPGLGLRLIYFSYDVKMKEKGDIPEGYSVSREKKERFSLILESASTNQTSMYLCASSRGQDNEKLFFGSGTQLSVL.